These 15 T cell receptor beta chains were all obtained from the same sample, sequenced in a study of beta chain features in type 1 diabetes. The antigens for these receptors are not known. Expressed TCRB transcripts were sequenced after all isolated RNA was converted to cDNA. The repertoire was sequenced with immunoSEQ multiplex PCR; TCRdb's copy has only in-frame clones and lacks some. The sample shows 150,000 to 200,000 clones, approximately 8.4% of them seen only once. Study-level findings and limits: Across all four CD4+ subsets, people with type 1 diabetes showed modestly shorter TCRB CDR3s.

Sequenced sample: central memory CD4+ T cells from blood. These receptors were obtained from a man aged 18-30 years with type 1 diabetes.

The chain joins TRBV7-9 to TRBJ1-4; tentative D call: TRBD1 (5 bases). The CDR3 has 16 amino acids. Trimming stripped 1 base from V and 0 bases from J, with 9 bases between. The germline CDR1 and CDR2 sequences are SEHNR and FQNEAQ (reference sequence). The CDR3 nucleotides are TGTGCCAGCAGCTTAGAAGACAGCTCAACTAATGAAAAACTGTTTTTT. Amino acids: CASSLEDSSTNEKLFF. Combining the CDR3 with reference TRBV7-9 and TRBJ1-4 gives the whole variable domain DTGVSQNPRHKITKRGQNVTFRCDPISEHNRLYWYRQTLGQGPEFLTYFQNEAQLEKSRLLSDRFSAERPKGSFSTLEIQRTEQGDSAMYLCASSLEDSSTNEKLFFGSGTQLSVL.

The genes are TRBV5-4 and TRBJ1-4; 8 nucleotides align to TRBD1. There are 15 residues in the CDR3. The germline CDR1 and CDR2 sequences are SGHNT and YYREEE (reference sequence). V dropped 0 bases and J dropped 8; count of bases not matched to a gene: 6. The CDR3 DNA is TGTGCCAGCAGCTTGGGGACAGGGAGAGGCGAAAAACTGTTTTTT. It yields the protein CASSLGTGRGEKLFF.

This clone was seen more than once but under ten times. The genes are TRBV2 and TRBJ2-1; D is perhaps TRBD2 (5 bases). Germline CDR1 SNHLY, CDR2 FYNNEI. The germline V and J ends were trimmed by 6 bases and 0 bases, with 15 bases remaining between them. This CDR3 is built from 16 residues. This chain's CDR3 is CASSKNGVSSYNEQFF. The CDR3 bases are TGTGCCAGCAGCAAAAACGGGGTGAGCTCCTACAATGAGCAGTTCTTC.

The chain has TRBV7-2 and TRBJ2-1, with TRBD2 identical over 10 bases. The CDR3 sequence is 16 residues long. Germline trimming cut 5 bases from V and 7 bases from J; bases unmatched to any gene: 11. Germline V CDR1 and CDR2: SGHTA, FQGNSA. For the CDR3, the DNA is TGTGCCAGCAGCCTTGTAGCGGGAGCGGGGGGGAATGAGCAGTTCTTC. Its translation: CASSLVAGAGGNEQFF.

This clone was counted a few times. The rearrangement joins TRBV13 to TRBJ1-5; 10 bases match TRBD1. CDR3 length: 16 amino acids. Germline-derived CDR1 and CDR2 are PRHDT and FYEKMQ (reference sequence). V was pared by 0 bases and J by 7 bases, with 6 bases of the junction left unmatched. CDR3 sequence reads: CASSLGTGGGSQPQHF. As DNA, the CDR3 is TGTGCCAGCAGCTTAGGGACAGGGGGCGGATCCCAGCCCCAGCATTTT.

In this sample, this clone turned up a few times. The V call is TRBV27, the J call TRBJ2-5; no definite D call. V lost 3 bases and J lost 5, with 10 bases in between. The length of the CDR3 is 13 residues. Germline V lookup: CDR1 MNHEY, CDR2 SMNVEV (reference sequence). The CDR3 DNA is TGTGCCAGCAGTTTGACCCACGGGGAGACCCAGTACTTC. Amino acids: CASSLTHGETQYF.

This clone has just a few counts. The rearrangement links TRBV5-1 to TRBJ2-2; TRBD2 matches at 9 bases. The CDR3 totals 15 residues. J was trimmed by 7 bases and V by 3 bases; bases with no gene match: 7. Germline CDR1 reads SGHRS; CDR2 reads YFSETQ. CDR3 sequence reads: CASSSGAGGIGELFF. The DNA for the CDR3 is TGCGCCAGCAGCTCAGGAGCGGGAGGAATCGGGGAGCTGTTTTTT. Full variable domain (remainder filled in from reference TRBV5-1 and TRBJ2-2): KAGVTQTPRYLIKTRGQQVTLSCSPISGHRSVSWYQQTPGQGLQFLFEYFSETQRNKGNFPGRFSGRQFSNSRSEMNVSTLELGDSALYLCASSSGAGGIGELFFGEGSRLTVL.

As concerns this clone: Additional DNA sequences in this sample encode the identical CDR3. The chain couples TRBV29-1 to TRBJ1-5, with 7 nucleotides matching TRBD1. The CDR3 contains 13 residues. CDR1 and CDR2 (germline): SQVTM, ANQGSEA. V dropped 0 bases and J dropped 6; count of bases not matched to a gene: 2. The CDR3 sequence is CSVEEGGGQPQHF. In DNA form, the CDR3 reads TGCAGCGTTGAAGAAGGGGGCGGTCAGCCCCAGCATTTT.

The J gene is TRBJ2-5, the V gene TRBV7-2; no clear D. The V gene's germline CDR1 is SGHTA and CDR2 FQGNSA. CDR3 length: 14 amino acids. V shed 5 bases and J shed 4 bases, with 14 bases lying between them. As DNA, the CDR3 is TGTGCCAGCAGCCCGTTTCGTGGCCGAGAGACCCAGTACTTC. It is translated as CASSPFRGRETQYF.

The chain joins TRBV11-2 to TRBJ2-2; D possibly corresponds to TRBD2 (5 bases). The CDR3 covers 16 residues. Germline V gene lookup returns CDR1 SGHAT and CDR2 FQNNGV. V shed 1 base and J shed 5 bases, with 14 bases lying between them. CDR3 region: CASSLGVGMGTGELFF. The CDR3 bases are TGTGCCAGCAGCTTAGGGGTCGGGATGGGAACCGGGGAGCTGTTTTTT.

V usage is TRBV5-1 and J usage is TRBJ2-2; no reliable D call. Germline V gene data show CDR1 as SGHRS and CDR2 as YFSETQ. V lost 5 bases to trimming and J lost 6 bases, with 11 bases between them. There are 13 residues in the CDR3. The CDR3, as DNA: TGCGCCAGCAGTACATATCGTCCCGGGGAGCTGTTTTTT. It yields the protein CASSTYRPGELFF.

This chain connects TRBV11-2 to TRBJ2-3; D is uncertain. Germline CDR1 is SGHAT and CDR2 is FQNNGV. V lost 1 base and J lost 4, with 6 bases in between. The CDR3 runs 13 residues. The DNA for the CDR3 is TGTGCCAGCAGCTTAGGTCTAGCAGATACGCAGTATTTT. It codes for CASSLGLADTQYF.

This clone was picked up a small number of times. The rearrangement joins TRBV7-2 to TRBJ1-2; D not certain. This CDR3 is 12 amino acids long. The V and J ends lost 1 base and 7 bases respectively, with 7 bases between them. Germline V gene data show CDR1 as SGHTA and CDR2 as FQGNSA. CDR3 nucleotide sequence: TGTGCCAGCAGCTTAGATAGAAGTGGCTACACCTTC. The encoded protein is CASSLDRSGYTF. Full variable domain (missing parts from reference TRBV7-2 and TRBJ1-2): GAGVSQSPSNKVTEKGKDVELRCDPISGHTALYWYRQSLGQGLEFLIYFQGNSAPDKSGLPSDRFSAERTGGSVSTLTIQRTQQEDSAVYLCASSLDRSGYTFGSGTRLTVV.

This clone has just a few counts. The junction and the germline gene differ at one end; a read error may be behind it. CDR3 in amino acids: CASSEGRASGTSKNIQYF. CDR3 nucleotides: TGTGCCAGCAGCGAAGGGAGAGCTAGCGGGACTTCTAAAAACATTCAGTACTTC. The genes are TRBV6-1 and TRBJ2-4; TRBD2 aligns across 9 bases. In germline, CDR1 is MNHNS, CDR2 SASEGT. CDR3 length: 18 residues.

The J gene is TRBJ1-2, the V gene TRBV7-2; 9 nucleotides agree with TRBD1. Germline CDR1 is SGHTA and CDR2 is FQGNSA. CDR3 size: 15 residues. The J segment lost 4 bases and the V segment lost 5 bases, leaving 8 bases of the junction unmatched. The CDR3 spells CASSPQQGASYGYTF. The CDR3 coding sequence is TGTGCCAGCAGCCCGCAACAGGGGGCAAGCTATGGCTACACCTTC. The full variable domain, in which reference TRBV7-2 and TRBJ1-2 provide the parts outside the CDR3, is GAGVSQSPSNKVTEKGKDVELRCDPISGHTALYWYRQSLGQGLEFLIYFQGNSAPDKSGLPSDRFSAERTGGSVSTLTIQRTQQEDSAVYLCASSPQQGASYGYTFGSGTRLTVV.